Following are 10 T cell receptor beta chains from one sample sequenced in a study of CD8 T cells in Susac syndrome. Random hexamers served to reverse transcribe about 0.5 to 1 ug RNA. Using its own MiXCR run on the immunoSEQ multiplex PCR reads, TCRdb lists one record per CDR3 protein. The table lists about 250,000 distinct CDR3 sequences, approximately 92% of them singletons. The sequenced material came from CD4+ T cells from PBMCs. Receptor source: a human donor with multiple sclerosis.

The chain joins TRBV6-6 to TRBJ1-5, with D maybe TRBD1 (5 bases). The V end was cut by 6 bases, the J end by 9 bases, with 15 bases between. In germline, CDR1 is MNHNY, CDR2 SVGAGI (reference sequence). The CDR3 consists of 13 residues. The CDR3 spells CASRGGANSPQHF. Written as DNA, the CDR3 is TGTGCCAGCAGGGGAGGGGCCAACTCGCCCCAGCATTTT.

This CDR3 reads CASSVDTRAGYNEQFF. As DNA, the CDR3 is TGTGCCAGCAGCGTAGACACGAGGGCAGGGTACAATGAGCAGTTCTTC. The gene calls are TRBV9 and TRBJ2-1; D may be TRBD1 or TRBD2 (5 bases each). V was clipped by 0 bases and J by 4 bases, with 14 bases between them. CDR1 is SGDLS and CDR2 is YYNGEE in the germline V gene. The CDR3 is 16 residues long.

In its sample, this clonotype was seen a few times. V gene TRBV7-2 combines with J gene TRBJ1-5; D not certain. The CDR3 runs 12 residues. Germline loops: CDR1 SGHTA, CDR2 FQGNSA. Trimming took 2 bases from V and 7 from J, leaving 6 bases between them. In DNA, the CDR3 is TGTGCCAGCAGCTTACCCGGGCAGCCCCAGCATTTT. Protein sequence: CASSLPGQPQHF.

The rearrangement uses TRBV23-1 and TRBJ1-1; 11 nucleotides agree with TRBD1. TRBV23-1 falls under the ORF class, with uncertain function. The CDR3 is 17 residues long. V lost 6 bases and J lost 5; bases outside the gene matches: 14. The DNA for the CDR3 is TGCGCCAGCAGCCCATTCGGACAGGGGGCTGATCGGACTGAAGCTTTCTTT. Encoded protein: CASSPFGQGADRTEAFF.

This chain connects TRBV9 to TRBJ1-6; D might be TRBD1 (6 bases). This CDR3 comprises 15 residues. V lost 4 bases to trimming and J lost 7 bases, with 15 bases between them. Germline assignment: CDR1 SGDLS and CDR2 YYNGEE. The CDR3 sequence: CASSNHRVPNSPLHF. The CDR3 DNA reads TGTGCCAGCAGCAATCACAGGGTCCCCAATTCACCCCTCCACTTT.

The chain joins TRBV18 to TRBJ2-7; D is unresolved. Trimming stripped 2 bases from V and 0 bases from J, with 8 bases between. Germline CDR1 KGHSH, CDR2 LQKENI. The CDR3 has 14 residues. DNA of the CDR3: TGTGCCAGCTCACCAGGGGTCTCCTCCTACGAGCAGTACGTC. As protein: CASSPGVSSYEQYV.

This chain uses TRBV5-1 with TRBJ1-1, with D perhaps TRBD1 (5 bases). This CDR3 region has 13 residues. Deletions cut 0 bases from V and 5 bases from J, with 8 bases between. CDR1 SGHRS and CDR2 YFSETQ come from the germline V gene. The CDR3 loop is CASSLDGATEAFF. CDR3 coding DNA: TGCGCCAGCAGCTTGGACGGGGCAACTGAAGCTTTCTTT. The variable domain in full, completed from reference TRBV5-1 and TRBJ1-1, reads KAGVTQTPRYLIKTRGQQVTLSCSPISGHRSVSWYQQTPGQGLQFLFEYFSETQRNKGNFPGRFSGRQFSNSRSEMNVSTLELGDSALYLCASSLDGATEAFFGQGTRLTVV.

The genes are TRBV30 and TRBJ1-4, with D maybe TRBD1 (6 bases). Germline V gene sequence: CDR1 GTSNPN, CDR2 SVGIG (reference sequence). Trimming removed 4 bases at V and 8 bases at J, with 17 bases between. The length of the CDR3 is 14 residues. The CDR3: CAWTAGGLREKLFF. The CDR3 coding sequence is TGTGCCTGGACCGCGGGGGGGCTACGGGAAAAACTGTTTTTT. Combining the CDR3 with reference TRBV30 and TRBJ1-4 gives the whole variable domain SQTIHQWPATLVQPVGSPLSLECTVEGTSNPNLYWYRQAAGRGLQLLFYSVGIGQISSEVPQNLSASRPQDRQFILSSKKLLLSDSGFYLCAWTAGGLREKLFFGSGTQLSVL.

The chain employs TRBV9 and TRBJ1-2; TRBD1 agrees at 8 bases. V shed 3 bases, J shed 5 bases, and the junction held 6 bases outside the gene matches. This CDR3 has 14 amino acids. Germline V CDR1 and CDR2: SGDLS, YYNGEE. CDR3 in amino acids: CASSAGQGGYGYTF. CDR3 in DNA: TGTGCCAGCAGCGCCGGACAGGGTGGTTATGGCTACACCTTC.

The CDR3 DNA is TGCAGTGCTAGTCCCGGGACAGGGGTTGGTACGAATAATTCACCCCTCCACTTT. Amino acids: CSASPGTGVGTNNSPLHF. The chain couples TRBV20-1 to TRBJ1-6; 10 nucleotides align to TRBD1. The CDR3 consists of 18 residues. The germline CDR1 and CDR2 sequences are DFQATT and SNEGSKA (reference sequence). The V and J ends lost 3 bases and 5 bases, in that order; junction bases with no gene match: 13.